Reported below is one TCR beta chain. Expressed TCRB transcripts were sequenced after all isolated RNA was converted to cDNA. Profiled with immunoSEQ multiplex PCR; TCRdb holds only in-frame clones, not every one. Of 970,000 or so clones detected, about 17% appear once; the ten largest clones hold around 0.02%. The source of the sample is a study of beta chain features in type 1 diabetes. Germline CDR1 and CDR2: MDHEN and SYDVKM. The CDR3 is 13 amino acids. V was trimmed by 6 bases and J by 6 bases, leaving 12 bases between them. The genes are TRBV28 and TRBJ2-1; D unresolved. Sequenced input: naive CD4+ T cells from blood. The clonotype originates from a young woman in good health. The CDR3 DNA is TGTGCCAGCAGAACCACGGTTCCCAATGAGCAGTTCTTC. This gives the protein CASRTTVPNEQFF.